A selection of T cell receptor beta chains follows, all from one sample in a study of T cells in Graves' hyperthyroidism and ophthalmopathy. TCRdb reprocessed the multiplex PCR reads with MiXCR, giving one entry per CDR3 protein. The top ten clones hold around a sixth of a sample with over 450,000 distinct CDR3 sequences, approximately 15% of them seen once. Sequencing was performed on blood. These receptors were collected from a woman between 18 and 29 years old with Graves' hyperthyroidism. Both conserved end residues are part of each CDR3. A D gene is named only where the DNA matches it firmly. Not all rows give a size; the values are once, few, many and, for expanded clones, a class.

abundance,v_gene,j_gene,d_gene,CDR3nt,CDR3aa
NA,TRBV3-1,TRBJ2-1,TRBD2,TGTGCCAGCAGCCCCTGGCTGGCGCGGGAGGGCCAAGATGAGCAGTTCTTC,CASSPWLAREGQDEQFF
many,TRBV6-1,TRBJ1-1,NA,TGTGCCAGCAGGGAGGGATGGGGTGACGACACTGAAGCTTTCTTT,CASREGWGDDTEAFF
many,TRBV30,TRBJ2-7,TRBD1,TGTGCCTGGAATCCGTTGGCAGGGGGCGAGCAGTACTTC,CAWNPLAGGEQYF
many,TRBV18,TRBJ2-1,TRBD2,TGTGCCAGCTCACCGAGCGGGAGGGCCTCTGAGCAGTTCTTC,CASSPSGRASEQFF
NA,TRBV4-1,TRBJ2-3,TRBD2,TGCGCCAGCAGCCAAGATCGTTGGCGGGAGTGGGATACGCAGTATTTT,CASSQDRWREWDTQYF
many,TRBV9,TRBJ2-7,NA,TGTGCCAGCAGCGTATCCTCCAGGGTTCCGGACGAGCAGTACTTC,CASSVSSRVPDEQYF
many,TRBV24-1,TRBJ2-5,TRBD1,TGTGCCACCAGTGATTTAGGACAGGGCGAGACCCAGTACTTC,CATSDLGQGETQYF
many,TRBV9,TRBJ1-5,TRBD1,TGTGCCAGCAGCGTAGGGGACAGGGCGGGGCAGCCCCAGCATTTT,CASSVGDRAGQPQHF
many,TRBV27,TRBJ2-1,NA,TGTGCCACCGGAGACTACAATGAGCAGTTCTTC,CATGDYNEQFF
many,TRBV5-6,TRBJ1-2,NA,TGTGCCAGCAGCCACCCCAATAGGGTGATTCGCGGCTACACCTTC,CASSHPNRVIRGYTF
many,TRBV3-1,TRBJ2-1,NA,TGTGCCAGCAGCCAAGATCGGGCGGCGCTCGATGAGCAGTTCTTC,CASSQDRAALDEQFF
NA,TRBV20-1,TRBJ2-1,TRBD2,TGCAGGGGGACTAGCGGGAATGAGCAGTTCTTC,CRGTSGNEQFF
many,TRBV20-1,TRBJ1-1,NA,TGCAGTTCATACAGGGTCGGTGCAGTTGAAGCTTTCTTT,CSSYRVGAVEAFF
many,TRBV6-6,TRBJ1-5,TRBD1,TGTGCCAGCAGTTACTCGGGGACAGAGAGTGGGCCCCAGCATTTT,CASSYSGTESGPQHF
few,TRBV30,TRBJ2-1,TRBD1,TGTGCCTGGAGGGCCGACAGGGACCCCTACAATGAGCAGTTCTTC,CAWRADRDPYNEQFF
NA,TRBV2,TRBJ2-1,TRBD2,TGTGCCAGCAGCGATGGGACTAGCGGGAGCTATGAGCAGTTCTTC,CASSDGTSGSYEQFF
NA,TRBV5-1,TRBJ1-5,TRBD1,TGCGCCAGCAGCTTGGGGACAGGGACCAGCAATCAGCCCCAGCATTTT,CASSLGTGTSNQPQHF
NA,TRBV30,TRBJ2-3,NA,TGTGCCTGGAACAGTCGGGGAAAGCGGAACACAGATACGCAGTATTTT,CAWNSRGKRNTDTQYF
many,TRBV7-3,TRBJ2-1,NA,TGTGCCAGCAGCTTAACCAGGACTACCTACAATGAGCAGTTCTTC,CASSLTRTTYNEQFF
many,TRBV2,TRBJ2-3,TRBD2,TGTGCCAGCAGGGGGACTAGCGGGAAGGATACGCAGTATTTT,CASRGTSGKDTQYF
many,TRBV30,TRBJ2-5,NA,TGTGCCTGGAGTACATACAGGGTTCAAGAGACCCAGTACTTC,CAWSTYRVQETQYF
many,TRBV25-1,TRBJ2-1,TRBD1,TGTGCCAGCAGCCCACAGGGGGCCTACAATGAGCAGTTCTTC,CASSPQGAYNEQFF